The text below deals with one TCR beta chain. Its antigen is not yet known. No base-level quality is on record; no much larger clone is a single base apart. These data originate in a study of beta chain features in type 1 diabetes (dated 2018 in TCRdb). Background on the whole study: Mean age, gender distribution, total cell number and subset yield were not different between patients and healthy donors. A total of 85 million to 110 million sorted cells were examined across all samples, and RNA yield correlated strongly with the number of cells per subset. The study compared TCRB repertoires of sorted circulating CD4+ T cell subsets between recently diagnosed type 1 diabetes patients and matched healthy donors. Regulatory and stem cell-like memory subsets were obtained from only 8 patients and roughly 8 healthy donors, while naive and central memory subsets were obtained from all 30 or so donors. General conclusions and limits of the study: A moderate but significant shortening of TCRB CDR3 length was observed in type 1 diabetes patients in all four CD4+ subsets. Shorter templates might be favored by PCR, yet because patient and control samples were amplified and corrected together, any such skew would affect both groups equally. Only small numbers of individuals were included in the HLA sub-analyses, which left unresolved whether HLA type had any influence on TCRB rearrangement. At VDJ recombination sites, type 1 diabetes patients had fewer insertions and more deleted nucleotides, which implies abnormalities in thymic rearrangement. Because cDNA was sequenced instead of genomic DNA, activated cells with high expression could be over-represented, although the groups did not differ in activation or CD3 levels. Naive, central memory and regulatory TCRB repertoires appeared to be more alike among patients than among healthy donors.

Each donor gave one peripheral blood draw, averaging approximately 0.12 L, which was collected into heparinised tubes. A BD FACSAria II was used to sort naive, central memory, regulatory and stem cell-like memory CD4+ T cells with a panel that included CD45RO, CCR7, CD25, CD127, CD95 and CD27. Purity was above 95% for every sorted population. PBMCs were separated immediately by Lymphoprep density gradient centrifugation and were stained directly, without being cultured. So that batch effects would be minimized, each experiment stained and sorted samples in pairs, pairing one healthy donor with one patient. The germline V gene provides CDR1 MDHEN and CDR2 SYDVKM. The CDR3 goes from the cysteine to the phenylalanine over 14 residues. CDR3 DNA is the only sequence kept; it has 42 bases, read in frame from the first base. V is pruned by 2 bases and J by 9 bases, leaving 4 bases of the junction without a gene match.

The High Capacity cDNA Reverse Transcription Kit was used to reverse transcribe all of the isolated RNA, meaning that expressed TCRB transcripts were what got sequenced. Deep immunoSEQ sequencing was performed on naive, central memory and regulatory T cell samples, with an average of approximately 3.9 million total reads per sample. Sorted cells were lysed in RLT buffer and RNA was extracted with DNase-treated RNeasy Micro or Mini kits, depending on cell number. To prevent cross-contamination, each cell subset was processed individually, whereas patient and healthy donor samples were processed jointly. The immunoSEQ multiplex PCR was used to amplify TCRB sequences from cDNA, generating 87-bp fragments that spanned the CDR3 region. Sequencing of the amplicons was done on the Illumina HiSeq platform. The authors processed their data as follows. PCR bias was computationally corrected using synthetic template baselines, reads within Hamming distance 2 were collapsed, and singletons that could not be merged were discarded. Reads were aligned to IMGT to assign V, D and J genes, CDR3 length, and insertions or deletions at six rearrangement sites. Within each subset, clonotype counts were normalized to sorted cell number, and only after that were true diversity and Gini coefficients computed with the tcR R package. The overlap coefficient, calculated on TCRB nucleotide sequences, was used to quantify repertoire sharing. This immuneACCESS table, as held by TCRdb, lists in-frame sequences with V and J called but not all clones. Of the missing ones, under half trace to an unresolved V gene in checked studies; the others have no known cause. Clone size and the V and J calls come from that table; the DNA yielded D and trimming. For this sample there are 50,000 or so clones; under 45% appear just once. Clones ranked in the top ten supply roughly 1.4% of the sample.

Rearrangement joined TRBV28 to TRBJ1-1, with 12 bases in between that match TRBD1. Material for sequencing was Tregs from blood. In the paper's terms, the cell subset or site label means: regulatory CD4+ T cells. The receptor was isolated from a man in his thirties or forties with type 1 diabetes. The CDR3 reads CASSLSRDRGQAFF. The nucleotide sequence reads TGTGCCAGCAGTTTAAGCCGGGACAGGGGGCAAGCTTTCTTT. This CDR3, with the reference TRBV28 and TRBJ1-1 proteins standing in past its ends, gives the full variable domain DVKVTQSSRYLVKRTGEKVFLECVQDMDHENMFWYRQDPGLGLRLIYFSYDVKMKEKGDIPEGYSVSREKKERFSLILESASTNQTSMYLCASSLSRDRGQAFFGQGTRLTVV.